The 22 T cell receptor beta chains listed next were all sequenced from one sample in a study of cytomegalovirus exposure and HLA in healthy donors. The primer mix had 60 Vbeta and 13 Jbeta primers. Using immunoSEQ multiplex PCR, the repertoire was profiled, and TCRdb retains in-frame clones only, with some absent. Counted here are about 110,000 clones, around 74% occurring once; the ten biggest clones make up over 6.5%. Sequencing input: PBMCs. These receptors were taken from a woman aged 35 to 49 in good health and CMV-seropositive.

J is TRBJ1-5 and V is TRBV4-3; 9 positions agree with TRBD1. The CDR3 contains 15 residues. Germline CDR1 reads LGHNA; CDR2 reads YSLEER. V trimming: 4 bases; J trimming: 8 bases; junction bases outside the gene matches: 9. The DNA of the CDR3 is TGCGCCAGCAGCCCGGGGACAGGGCCCCTGGAGCCCCAGCATTTT. Translation gives CASSPGTGPLEPQHF.

This chain connects TRBV2 to TRBJ1-6; D might be TRBD1 (5 bases). From germline, CDR1 is SNHLY and CDR2 FYNNEI. V was clipped by 2 bases and J by 7 bases, with 12 bases between them. The CDR3 totals 15 residues. This CDR3 reads CASSEFKGPNSPLHF. The CDR3 DNA follows: TGTGCCAGCAGTGAATTTAAGGGGCCGAATTCACCCCTCCACTTT.

V is TRBV6-5 and J is TRBJ1-1; D uncertain. In germline, CDR1 is MNHEY, CDR2 SVGAGI. Trimming removed 2 bases from V and 0 bases from J, with 10 bases in between. The length of the CDR3 is 15 residues. The CDR3 DNA sequence: TGTGCCAGCAGTTACACGGGGATCCTGAACACTGAAGCTTTCTTT. Protein: CASSYTGILNTEAFF.

This clone was counted a single time. The V gene is TRBV7-2, the J gene TRBJ2-7; TRBD2 agrees at 12 bases. Germline V CDR1 and CDR2: SGHTA, FQGNSA. This CDR3 has 15 residues. The ends lost 2 bases at V and 7 bases at J; junction bases unmatched: 6. The CDR3 here is CASSLRGLAGGEQYF. The CDR3, as DNA: TGTGCCAGCAGCTTAAGGGGACTAGCGGGTGGGGAGCAGTACTTC.

CDR3 DNA: TGTGCCAGCAGCCAAGATCGAGGGTCTGGAAACACCATATATTTT. Its protein product is CASSQDRGSGNTIYF. V usage is TRBV14 and J usage is TRBJ1-3; D unclear. This CDR3 comprises 15 residues. Germline CDR1 is SGHDN and CDR2 is FVKESK. The V and J ends lost 0 bases and 1 base respectively, with 7 bases between them.

This clone was seen only a few times. The chain couples TRBV6-5 to TRBJ2-7; TRBD2 might be the D (6 bases). This CDR3 has 14 amino acids. Germline V gene sequence: CDR1 MNHEY, CDR2 SVGAGI. Trimming removed 7 bases at V and 0 bases at J, with 13 bases between. CDR3 sequence: CASTLGGSSYEQYF. The CDR3, as DNA: TGTGCCAGCACCTTGGGGGGTAGCTCCTACGAGCAGTACTTC.

V usage is TRBV5-8 and J usage is TRBJ2-1; 9 nucleotides match TRBD2. The CDR3 length is 19 residues. J lost 4 bases, V lost 4 bases, and 18 bases had no gene match. The germline CDR1 and CDR2 sequences are SGHTS and YDEGEE. The CDR3 spells CASSQRTRGISGSYNEQFF. The DNA for the CDR3 is TGTGCCAGCAGCCAGAGGACCAGGGGAATTAGCGGGAGTTACAATGAGCAGTTCTTC.

This chain connects TRBV5-1 to TRBJ2-1; 7 nucleotides line up with TRBD2. CDR3 length: 14 amino acids. Looked up from germline, CDR1 is SGHRS and CDR2 is YFSETQ. The J segment lost 1 base and the V segment lost 9 bases, leaving 7 bases of the junction unmatched. The CDR3 is CATTPGGSYNEQFF. The CDR3 bases are TGCGCCACCACCCCCGGGGGGTCCTACAATGAGCAGTTCTTC.

This chain connects TRBV5-5 to TRBJ2-5; perhaps TRBD1 as D (6 bases). This CDR3 is 14 amino acids long. The germline V gene has CDR1 SGHKS and CDR2 YYEKEE (reference sequence). V lost 1 base to trimming and J lost 4 bases, with 11 bases between them. The CDR3 loop is CASSLYPGAETQYF. CDR3 nucleotide sequence: TGTGCCAGCAGCTTGTATCCAGGGGCAGAGACCCAGTACTTC. The whole variable domain, filled in from reference TRBV5-5 and TRBJ2-5, reads DAGVTQSPTHLIKTRGQQVTLRCSPISGHKSVSWYQQVLGQGPQFIFQYYEKEERGRGNFPDRFSARQFPNYSSELNVNALLLGDSALYLCASSLYPGAETQYFGPGTRLLVL.

The chain is built from TRBV29-1 and TRBJ2-7; D is unresolved. Per germline, CDR1 SQVTM and CDR2 ANQGSEA. V was trimmed by 5 bases and J by 0 bases, leaving 5 bases between them. CDR3 length equals 11 residues. CDR3 region: CSVLSSYEQYF. The CDR3 DNA is TGCAGCGTTCTTAGCTCCTACGAGCAGTACTTC.

The chain recombines TRBV28 with TRBJ1-6, with 11 bases identical to TRBD1. The CDR3 spans 16 residues. The germline gives CDR1 MDHEN, CDR2 SYDVKM. The trim removed 5 bases at V and 9 bases at J, leaving 9 bases unmatched. Here the CDR3 reads CASSTRTGTGGSPLHF. The CDR3 DNA is TGTGCCAGCAGTACCCGTACCGGGACAGGGGGTTCACCCCTCCACTTT. The full variable domain, rest sourced from reference TRBV28 and TRBJ1-6, is DVKVTQSSRYLVKRTGEKVFLECVQDMDHENMFWYRQDPGLGLRLIYFSYDVKMKEKGDIPEGYSVSREKKERFSLILESASTNQTSMYLCASSTRTGTGGSPLHFGNGTRLTVT.

The V call is TRBV27, the J call TRBJ2-7; 7 nucleotides align to TRBD1. CDR3 length equals 15 residues. The V gene's germline CDR1 is MNHEY and CDR2 SMNVEV (reference sequence). V trimming: 1 base; J trimming: 7 bases; junction bases outside the gene matches: 10. The CDR3 is CASSLFPGTVPEQYF. DNA of the CDR3: TGTGCCAGCAGTTTATTTCCTGGGACAGTCCCTGAGCAGTACTTC.

The chain links TRBV27 to TRBJ2-7; D is possibly TRBD1 (6 bases). V was trimmed by 5 bases and J by 6 bases, leaving 17 bases between them. This CDR3 has 14 amino acids. The germline V gene has CDR1 MNHEY and CDR2 SMNVEV (reference sequence). The CDR3 bases are TGTGCCAGCAGTGAAGACAGGTTTTCCCGCGAGCAGTACTTC. Translated, it gives CASSEDRFSREQYF.

A few counts support this clone. The chain joins TRBV11-2 to TRBJ2-6; D is unresolved. There are 16 residues in the CDR3. Trimming took off 2 bases at V and 0 bases at J, with 8 bases between the two ends. Germline values: CDR1 SGHAT, CDR2 FQNNGV. The CDR3 DNA follows: TGTGCCAGCAGCTTATTGTACAGCTCTGGGGCCAACGTCCTGACTTTC. Amino acids: CASSLLYSSGANVLTF.

The chain combines TRBV11-3 with TRBJ2-7; D remains unclear. This CDR3 comprises 15 residues. Trimming pared 5 bases from V and 7 bases from J, leaving 21 bases between. Germline V gene sequence: CDR1 SGHNT, CDR2 YENEEA. CDR3 region: CASSTRVPTLVEQYF. The CDR3 region has the DNA TGTGCCAGCAGCACCCGGGTCCCTACGCTTGTGGAGCAGTACTTC.

The rearrangement uses TRBV25-1 and TRBJ2-5; the match to TRBD2 covers 10 bases. In germline, CDR1 is MGHDK, CDR2 SYGVNS. The CDR3 runs 15 residues. Unmatched junction bases numbered 6, after V lost 3 bases and J lost 5 bases. CDR3 protein: CASSDWLAGEETQYF. CDR3 coding DNA: TGTGCCAGCAGTGATTGGCTAGCGGGGGAGGAGACCCAGTACTTC.

The J gene is TRBJ2-7, the V gene TRBV28, with a possible D match to TRBD2 (7 bases). Looked up from germline, CDR1 is MDHEN and CDR2 is SYDVKM. This CDR3 comprises 17 residues. Trimming took 4 bases from V and 3 from J, leaving 22 bases between them. The CDR3 sequence is CASSSIGGGGGHYEQYF. The DNA of the CDR3 is TGTGCCAGCAGTTCCATCGGGGGAGGGGGAGGCCACTACGAGCAGTACTTC.

The chain uses TRBV19 and TRBJ1-5, with TRBD1 identical over 8 bases. The CDR3 has 13 amino acids. Per germline, CDR1 LNHDA and CDR2 SQIVND (reference sequence). The junction had 3 bases not matched to a gene; V was cut back by 5 bases and J by 6 bases. CDR3 in amino acids: CASSPGGLQPQHF. CDR3 bases: TGTGCCAGTAGTCCAGGGGGCCTTCAGCCCCAGCATTTT.

This chain uses TRBV4-3 with TRBJ1-2, with 8 bases fitting TRBD1. The germline V gene encodes CDR1 LGHNA and CDR2 YSLEER. The CDR3 has 15 residues. The trim removed 0 bases at V and 4 bases at J, leaving 4 bases unmatched. Written as DNA, the CDR3 is TGCGCCAGCAGCCAAGATGGACAGGGATTCTATGGCTACACCTTC. This encodes CASSQDGQGFYGYTF.

The chain has TRBV11-2 and TRBJ1-5, with D maybe TRBD1 (5 bases). Germline CDR1 is SGHAT and CDR2 is FQNNGV. The ends were cut back, 5 bases at V and 9 bases at J, with 14 bases in the middle. CDR3 length equals 13 residues. The CDR3 sequence is CASSPDRGSPQHF. The CDR3 DNA follows: TGTGCCAGCAGCCCTGACCGGGGGTCGCCCCAGCATTTT.

The rearrangement uses TRBV5-1 and TRBJ1-6; D unclear. The V gene's germline CDR1 is SGHRS and CDR2 YFSETQ. V lost 4 bases and J 1 base, leaving 12 bases between the germline ends. The CDR3 extends over 16 amino acids. The CDR3 DNA follows: TGCGCCAGCAGCCTGAACAGTGGATCCTATAATTCACCCCTCCACTTT. This encodes CASSLNSGSYNSPLHF.

The chain links TRBV5-1 to TRBJ2-1; the match to TRBD1 covers 8 bases. The CDR3 extends over 13 amino acids. The germline gives CDR1 SGHRS, CDR2 YFSETQ. J was trimmed by 8 bases and V by 4 bases; bases with no gene match: 5. CDR3 sequence reads: CASSIDRGDEQFF. The CDR3 nucleotides are TGCGCCAGCAGCATCGACAGGGGAGATGAGCAGTTCTTC.